This T cell receptor beta chain appears in the sequencing data of a study of blood T cells in healthy people across ages. V dropped 7 bases and J dropped 4 bases, with 16 bases sitting between them. The germline CDR1 and CDR2 sequences are SGHTA and FQGNSA. The CDR3 is made up of 14 amino acids. This clonotype was detected a few times. Antigen unknown. Broader study findings: A conclusive naive versus antigen-experienced comparison was prevented by the unsorted PBMCs.

A second PCR, run for about 6 to 11 cycles, used a sample-barcoded 5' primer plus a J-beta primer mix. Via MiXCR, TCRdb re-called the 5' RACE reads, giving one row per CDR3 protein. The data show roughly 1.7 million distinct CDR3 sequences, 30% to 40% seen once. The sequenced material came from blood. V is TRBV7-2 and J is TRBJ1-2; D unresolved. The receptor's source is a woman aged 25 to 39 in good health. CDR3 sequence: CASTPWPSSYGYTF. The CDR3 coding sequence is TGTGCCAGCACCCCGTGGCCTTCCTCCTATGGCTACACCTTC.